The following is a T cell receptor (beta chain) sequence with its context. This specimen belongs to a study of technical replicates of blood from several donors. This CDR3 spans 16 amino acids. Germline lookup yields CDR1 MDHEN and CDR2 SYDVKM. The ends lost 0 bases at V and 2 bases at J; junction bases unmatched: 6. The protocol was immunoSEQ multiplex PCR, while the TCRdb copy is restricted to in-frame clones and leaves out a portion. The sample lists around 92,000 clones, 95% seen once, with more than 0.2% in the top ten. This receptor was taken from a human donor in good health. This chain joins TRBV28 and TRBJ2-7; 8 bases agree with TRBD1. Sequences were obtained from T cells isolated from PBMCs. The CDR3 spells CASSLWGTGITYEQYF. CDR3 bases: TGTGCCAGCAGTTTATGGGGGACAGGAATAACCTACGAGCAGTACTTC.